Listed here are 23 T cell receptor beta chains from one sample, sequenced in a study of response to subunit inactivated influenza vaccine. One entry per CDR3 protein, called by TCRdb with MiXCR from the RT-PCR reads. The table records about 540,000 distinct CDR3 sequences, 13% to 15% of them present only once. The sample in question was PBMCs from blood, obtained approximately 13 days after vaccination. All receptors derive from a man aged 45-65 years who received an inactivated influenza vaccine.

This clonotype has more than one count but fewer than ten. The chain uses TRBV29-1 and TRBJ2-3, with D possibly TRBD2 on 5 matching bases. CDR3 length equals 16 residues. V gave up 4 bases and J gave up 4 bases, with 21 bases separating them. Germline CDR1 reads SQVTM; CDR2 reads ANQGSEA. The CDR3 here is CSVGPLPGMVADTQYF. CDR3 in DNA: TGCAGCGTTGGGCCTCTCCCGGGGATGGTTGCAGATACGCAGTATTTT.

There are a few counts of this clonotype. The gene calls are TRBV7-8 and TRBJ2-1; D is undetermined. V lost 5 bases, J lost 0 bases, and 8 bases lay in between. The CDR3 is 14 amino acids. Germline CDR1 is SGHVS and CDR2 is FQNEAQ. For the CDR3, the DNA is TGTGCCAGCAGCCCACTCCACTCCTACAATGAGCAGTTCTTC. Protein: CASSPLHSYNEQFF. The full variable domain, with the rest looked up from reference TRBV7-8 and TRBJ2-1, is GAGVSQSPRYKVAKRGQDVALRCDPISGHVSLFWYQQALGQGPEFLTYFQNEAQLDKSGLPSDRFFAERPEGSVSTLKIQRTQQEDSAVYLCASSPLHSYNEQFFGPGTRLTVL.

This clonotype was observed a handful of times. The V gene is TRBV7-6, the J gene TRBJ1-6; no firm D call. Trimming removed 5 bases from V and 9 bases from J, with 20 bases in between. The CDR3 sequence is 16 residues long. Germline CDR1 is SGHVS and CDR2 is FNYEAQ. This chain's CDR3 is CASSAHGLNGLSPLHF. The CDR3 nucleotides read TGTGCCAGCAGCGCGCACGGCCTCAACGGGCTTTCACCCCTCCACTTT.

This clonotype was counted only a few times. The chain joins TRBV12-3 or TRBV12-4 to TRBJ2-5; D is unclear. V shed 6 bases and J shed 2 bases, with 13 bases lying between them. The CDR3 is 14 amino acids. The CDR3 reads CASRAMRGQETQYF. Written as DNA, the CDR3 is TGTGCCAGCAGGGCCATGAGAGGACAAGAGACCCAGTACTTC.

The chain has TRBV7-6 and TRBJ2-5; D is ambiguous. Germline assignment: CDR1 SGHVS and CDR2 FNYEAQ. This CDR3 comprises 14 residues. V shed 2 bases and J shed 1 base, with 8 bases lying between them. CDR3 loop: CASSLFGSQETQYF. In DNA form, the CDR3 reads TGTGCCAGCAGCTTATTCGGCTCCCAAGAGACCCAGTACTTC.

The J gene is TRBJ2-5, the V gene TRBV12-3 or TRBV12-4; D might be TRBD2 (6 bases). Between the trimmed V and J ends, which lost 2 bases and 1 base, there was a span of 11 bases. CDR3 size: 15 residues. The DNA of the CDR3 is TGTGCCAGCAGTTTATGGGAGGACCCCCAAGAGACCCAGTACTTC. Its translation: CASSLWEDPQETQYF.

V and J are TRBV28 and TRBJ2-7, with 8 nucleotides matching TRBD1. The germline V gene has CDR1 MDHEN and CDR2 SYDVKM. The CDR3 spans 13 residues. V was clipped by 7 bases and J by 5 bases; unmatched bases: 7. The CDR3 bases are TGTGCCAGCATGGACAGGGCGACAGACGAGCAGTACTTC. Translation: CASMDRATDEQYF.

This rearrangement joins TRBV24-1 to TRBJ2-3; D is ambiguous. Trimming cost V 1 base and J 2 bases, with 6 bases left between them. From germline, CDR1 is KGHDR and CDR2 SFDVKD. The CDR3 has 14 residues. The CDR3 sequence: CATSDLGYTDTQYF. DNA for the CDR3: TGTGCCACCAGTGATTTAGGGTACACAGATACGCAGTATTTT.

This clonotype was recorded many times. J is TRBJ1-3 and V is TRBV20-1; D possibly corresponds to TRBD1 (6 bases). This CDR3 region has 14 residues. Germline V lookup: CDR1 DFQATT, CDR2 SNEGSKA (reference sequence). V dropped 3 bases and J dropped 2 bases, with 11 bases sitting between them. The CDR3 DNA follows: TGCAGTGCTAGCCAGGGGAGCCCTGGAAACACCATATATTTT. Its protein is CSASQGSPGNTIYF.

This clonotype showed up many times. This chain connects TRBV4-3 to TRBJ1-1; no clear D gene. V lost 4 bases and J lost 4, with 16 bases in between. The CDR3 totals 15 residues. Germline values: CDR1 LGHNA, CDR2 YSLEER. The CDR3 loop is CASSLAVGSGTEAFF. The CDR3 DNA reads TGCGCCAGCAGCCTAGCGGTGGGCTCCGGCACTGAAGCTTTCTTT.

The rearrangement links TRBV23-1 to TRBJ1-5; a weak D match, TRBD1 (5 bases). TRBV23-1 is placed among ORFs of uncertain function. V lost 2 bases and J 2 bases, leaving 25 bases between the germline ends. The CDR3 runs to 20 residues. CDR3 sequence reads: CASSQPKLTAAAKGNQPQHF. In DNA form, the CDR3 reads TGCGCCAGCAGTCAACCAAAGCTGACAGCGGCGGCAAAGGGCAATCAGCCCCAGCATTTT.

In this sample, this clonotype turned up a few times. The chain is built from TRBV3-1 and TRBJ2-1, with D possibly being TRBD2 (6 bases). The CDR3 is made up of 13 amino acids. Germline loops: CDR1 LGHDT, CDR2 YNNKEL (reference sequence). The V end lost 8 bases, the J end lost 4 bases, and 12 bases lay between the germline ends. The CDR3 protein is CASSRDLYNEQFF. Here the CDR3 DNA reads TGTGCCAGCTCCCGGGACTTATACAATGAGCAGTTCTTC.

This clonotype was counted only a few times. The chain recombines TRBV20-1 with TRBJ2-7; D is possibly TRBD1 (5 bases). The CDR3 runs 17 residues. The V end was cut by 0 bases, the J end by 2 bases, with 20 bases between. The germline gives CDR1 DFQATT, CDR2 SNEGSKA (reference sequence). CDR3 sequence (DNA): TGCAGTGCTAGAGATCTCGTCTCGCGGCAGGGTCCCTACGAGCAGTACTTC. It yields the protein CSARDLVSRQGPYEQYF.

The genes are TRBV7-4 and TRBJ1-4; the D is unclear. The ends were cut back, 7 bases at V and 3 bases at J, with 12 bases in the middle. In germline, CDR1 is SGHVT, CDR2 SQSDAQ. CDR3 size: 14 residues. CDR3 region: CASKLGCPNEKLFF. CDR3 DNA: TGTGCCAGCAAACTAGGGTGTCCTAATGAAAAACTGTTTTTT. The full variable domain, with the rest looked up from reference TRBV7-4 and TRBJ1-4, is GAGVSQSPRYKVAKRGRDVALRCDSISGHVTLYWYRQTLGQGSEVLTYSQSDAQRDKSGRPSGRFSAERPERSVSTLKIQRTEQGDSAVYLCASKLGCPNEKLFFGSGTQLSVL.

There are a few counts of this clonotype. The chain uses TRBV11-2 and TRBJ1-1; a weak D match, TRBD1 (5 bases). The CDR3 runs 14 residues. Germline V CDR1 and CDR2: SGHAT, FQNNGV. Trimming removed 1 base at V and 8 bases at J, with 14 bases between. The CDR3 reads CASSLGAGSEEAFF. The DNA for the CDR3 is TGTGCCAGCAGCTTAGGGGCAGGGAGTGAGGAAGCTTTCTTT.

V is TRBV20-1 and J is TRBJ2-4, with TRBD1 identical over 9 bases. Germline lookup yields CDR1 DFQATT and CDR2 SNEGSKA (reference sequence). This CDR3 has 14 amino acids. The trim removed 6 bases at V and 0 bases at J, leaving 3 bases unmatched. DNA for the CDR3: TGCAGTGCAGGGACAGGGCTAGCCAAAAACATTCAGTACTTC. It is translated as CSAGTGLAKNIQYF.

The sample holds a few counts of this clonotype. The chain joins TRBV11-3 to TRBJ2-2; tentatively, D is TRBD2 (5 bases). Trimming pared 4 bases from V and 1 base from J, leaving 10 bases between. This CDR3 spans 15 amino acids. Germline assignment: CDR1 SGHNT and CDR2 YENEEA. The CDR3 region is CASSSGRENTGELFF. The CDR3 DNA reads TGTGCCAGCAGCTCAGGACGGGAGAACACCGGGGAGCTGTTTTTT.

The chain recombines TRBV7-2 with TRBJ2-1; 11 nucleotides match TRBD2. This CDR3 region has 17 residues. CDR1 SGHTA and CDR2 FQGNSA come from the germline V gene. With 2 bases clipped from V and 1 base from J, the junction kept 4 bases outside the gene matches. The CDR3 reads CASSLTSGGPSYNEQFF. The DNA of the CDR3 is TGTGCCAGCAGCTTAACTAGCGGGGGCCCGTCCTACAATGAGCAGTTCTTC.

This clonotype was counted between two and nine times. This chain connects TRBV24-1 to TRBJ2-7; D is undetermined. Germline CDR1 KGHDR, CDR2 SFDVKD. The CDR3 has 12 residues. Trimming cost V 2 bases and J 3 bases, with 4 bases left between them. The CDR3 coding sequence is TGTGCCACCAGTGATTCCTACTACGAGCAGTACTTC. Translation gives CATSDSYYEQYF.

Only a few counts were recorded for this clonotype. This chain uses TRBV2 with TRBJ2-3; 9 bases agree with TRBD1. Germline CDR1 is SNHLY and CDR2 is FYNNEI. Trimming at V came to 6 bases and at J to 0 bases, leaving 7 bases not matched to a gene. CDR3 size: 16 residues. The CDR3 bases are TGTGCCAGCAGCGAGTGGGACAGGGCTAGCACAGATACGCAGTATTTT. This gives the protein CASSEWDRASTDTQYF. The variable domain in full, completed from reference TRBV2 and TRBJ2-3, reads EPEVTQTPSHQVTQMGQEVILRCVPISNHLYFYWYRQILGQKVEFLVSFYNNEISEKSEIFDDQFSVERPDGSNFTLKIRSTKLEDSAMYFCASSEWDRASTDTQYFGPGTRLTVL.

This clonotype has a handful of counts. The chain links TRBV6-1 to TRBJ2-3, with TRBD2 identical over 11 bases. The germline CDR1 and CDR2 sequences are MNHNS and SASEGT. This CDR3 is built from 16 residues. The ends lost 4 bases at V and 2 bases at J; junction bases unmatched: 5. The DNA for the CDR3 is TGTGCCAGCAGTGGGGGGGGACTAGCGGACACAGATACGCAGTATTTT. Encoded protein: CASSGGGLADTDTQYF.

The table lists this clonotype with a few counts. The V and J genes are TRBV20-1 and TRBJ2-7; 9 bases agree with TRBD2. The CDR3 totals 15 residues. Germline CDR1 is DFQATT and CDR2 is SNEGSKA (reference sequence). Germline trimming cut 3 bases from V and 3 bases from J; bases unmatched to any gene: 9. For the CDR3, the DNA is TGCAGTGCTAGCTCCCTAGCGGGGCCAGTCTACGAGCAGTACTTC. Translating gives CSASSLAGPVYEQYF.

This clonotype has just a few counts. The chain joins TRBV29-1 to TRBJ2-7; a weak D match, TRBD1 (5 bases). Germline lookup yields CDR1 SQVTM and CDR2 ANQGSEA. Trimming removed 1 base from V and 2 bases from J, with 12 bases in between. CDR3 length: 14 amino acids. This CDR3 is CSVEARQRPYEQYF. Written as DNA, the CDR3 is TGCAGCGTTGAAGCCCGACAGAGACCCTACGAGCAGTACTTC.